These 15 T cell receptor beta chains were all obtained from the same sample, sequenced in a study of identical twins. TCRdb re-called the 5' RACE reads through MiXCR, storing one row per CDR3 protein. The profile shows 750,000 to 950,000 distinct CDR3 sequences, 12% of them singletons. The sample was also linked to a second study, of yellow fever vaccine responses in identical twins.

The sample comprised PBMCs. These TCRs come from a woman between 18 and 30 years old in good health.

This clonotype has only a few counts. J is TRBJ2-7 and V is TRBV28, with TRBD2 matching over 11 bases. V lost 3 bases to trimming and J lost 1 base; unmatched junction nucleotides: 11. The CDR3 totals 18 residues. Germline values: CDR1 MDHEN, CDR2 SYDVKM. The CDR3, as DNA: TGTGCCAGCAGTTTTACTAGCGGGAGTTCTTTGAGGTCCTACGAGCAGTACTTC. It codes for CASSFTSGSSLRSYEQYF.

This rearrangement joins TRBV6-5 to TRBJ1-1; D call uncertain. Trimming removed 6 bases at V and 7 bases at J, with 12 bases between. Germline assignment: CDR1 MNHEY and CDR2 SVGAGI. The length of the CDR3 is 12 residues. CDR3 DNA sequence: TGTGCCAGCAGCTCGAGGAGTTTTGAAGCTTTCTTT. Translating gives CASSSRSFEAFF.

This clonotype was seen ten or more times. This chain links TRBV12-3 or TRBV12-4 with TRBJ2-2; 9 bases match TRBD2. J lost 6 bases, V lost 5 bases, and 7 bases had no gene match. The CDR3 spans 15 residues. The CDR3 region is CASSLSGRLAGELFF. CDR3 nucleotides: TGTGCCAGCAGTCTCAGCGGGAGGCTTGCCGGGGAGCTGTTTTTT.

This chain connects TRBV5-1 to TRBJ2-4, with 11 bases aligning to TRBD2. Losses at the gene ends were 3 bases for V and 6 bases for J; bases not matched to a gene: 5. The length of the CDR3 is 15 residues. CDR1 is SGHRS, CDR2 YFSETQ, per germline. CDR3 coding DNA: TGCGCCAGCAGCTCGGGACTAGCGGATATAAACATTCAGTACTTC. It codes for CASSSGLADINIQYF.

The chain combines TRBV27 with TRBJ2-7; 10 bases agree with TRBD2. Trimming took 8 bases from V and 2 from J; bases not matched to a gene: 3. The CDR3 has 13 residues. CDR1 and CDR2 from the germline V gene are MNHEY and SMNVEV (reference sequence). The CDR3 spells CASGLAATYEQYF. CDR3 sequence (DNA): TGTGCCAGCGGACTAGCGGCGACCTACGAGCAGTACTTC.

There are a few counts of this clonotype. The chain combines TRBV5-1 with TRBJ2-3, with D unresolved. The CDR3 consists of 14 residues. The germline V and J ends were trimmed by 4 bases and 3 bases, with 12 bases remaining between them. Germline CDR1 and CDR2: SGHRS and YFSETQ. The CDR3 is CASSPPHGTDTQYF. The DNA for the CDR3 is TGCGCCAGCAGCCCCCCTCACGGAACAGATACGCAGTATTTT.

This clonotype showed up just a few times. CDR3 nucleotide sequence: TGCGCCAGCAGCCAAGGGGCTAACTATGGCTACACCTTC. Protein: CASSQGANYGYTF. This chain connects TRBV4-1 to TRBJ1-2; D gene unclear. V lost 1 base and J 0 bases, leaving 3 bases between the germline ends. CDR1 is MGHRA, CDR2 YSYEKL, per germline. This CDR3 comprises 13 residues.

CDR3 in amino acids: CATSEEAGTVSSYNEQFF. The CDR3, as DNA: TGTGCCACCAGTGAGGAAGCGGGGACTGTGAGCTCCTACAATGAGCAGTTCTTC. The chain couples TRBV24-1 to TRBJ2-1, with 7 bases that match TRBD2. The CDR3 is 18 amino acids. The V gene's germline CDR1 is KGHDR and CDR2 SFDVKD. V dropped 4 bases and J dropped 0; count of bases not matched to a gene: 11.

At least ten counts were recorded for this clonotype. The V gene is TRBV5-5, the J gene TRBJ1-4; D remains unclear. The germline gives CDR1 SGHKS, CDR2 YYEKEE (reference sequence). The CDR3 loop spans 11 amino acids. Between the trimmed V and J ends, which lost 2 bases and 4 bases, there was a span of 0 bases. The CDR3 reads CASSFNEKLFF. The CDR3 DNA reads as TGTGCCAGCAGCTTTAATGAAAAACTGTTTTTT.

This clonotype was seen only a few times. This chain joins TRBV7-9 and TRBJ1-6; 8 bases map to TRBD1. This CDR3 is built from 16 residues. From germline, CDR1 is SEHNR and CDR2 FQNEAQ (reference sequence). The trim removed 4 bases at V and 6 bases at J, leaving 8 bases unmatched. CDR3: CASSSQGAGSNSPLHF. In DNA form, the CDR3 reads TGTGCCAGCAGCTCCCAGGGGGCCGGTAGTAATTCACCCCTCCACTTT.

This clonotype was observed a handful of times. The chain carries TRBV12-3 or TRBV12-4 and TRBJ1-1, with D unclear. There are 16 residues in the CDR3. Trimming left V 0 bases short and J 7 bases short, with 18 bases between. The CDR3 DNA is TGTGCCAGCAGTTTAGCGCCGTGGGCCACCAGCGGTGAAGCTTTCTTT. This translates into CASSLAPWATSGEAFF.

This clonotype was picked up a small number of times. This chain uses TRBV5-4 with TRBJ1-5; a weak D match, TRBD1 (6 bases). V lost 3 bases to trimming and J lost 7 bases, with 14 bases between them. From germline, CDR1 is SGHNT and CDR2 YYREEE (reference sequence). The CDR3 is 14 amino acids. The CDR3 loop is CASSWGGEGQPQHF. CDR3 DNA: TGTGCCAGCAGCTGGGGGGGCGAAGGCCAGCCCCAGCATTTT.

Only a few counts were recorded for this clonotype. The chain couples TRBV3-1 to TRBJ1-2; no firm D call. This CDR3 contains 15 residues. Trimming stripped 0 bases from V and 0 bases from J, with 8 bases between. Germline CDR1 reads LGHDT; CDR2 reads YNNKEL (reference sequence). Written as DNA, the CDR3 is TGTGCCAGCAGCCAAGATTCGATAGCTAACTATGGCTACACCTTC. This translates into CASSQDSIANYGYTF.

The rearrangement joins TRBV7-9 to TRBJ2-7; the D gene is possibly TRBD1 (6 bases). This CDR3 has 13 amino acids. V lost 3 bases, J lost 3 bases, and 9 bases lay in between. Germline CDR1 reads SEHNR; CDR2 reads FQNEAQ (reference sequence). The CDR3 DNA follows: TGTGCCAGCAGCTTCTCAGGGGTCTACGAGCAGTACTTC. Translated, it gives CASSFSGVYEQYF.

This clonotype came up a few times. The V call is TRBV5-1, the J call TRBJ2-1, with D perhaps TRBD1 (6 bases). V was cut by 4 bases and J by 4 bases, with 15 bases left in between. Germline CDR1 and CDR2: SGHRS and YFSETQ. The CDR3 totals 15 residues. The CDR3 sequence is CASSTTGNLYNEQFF. Here the CDR3 DNA reads TGCGCCAGCAGCACGACAGGAAACCTATACAATGAGCAGTTCTTC.